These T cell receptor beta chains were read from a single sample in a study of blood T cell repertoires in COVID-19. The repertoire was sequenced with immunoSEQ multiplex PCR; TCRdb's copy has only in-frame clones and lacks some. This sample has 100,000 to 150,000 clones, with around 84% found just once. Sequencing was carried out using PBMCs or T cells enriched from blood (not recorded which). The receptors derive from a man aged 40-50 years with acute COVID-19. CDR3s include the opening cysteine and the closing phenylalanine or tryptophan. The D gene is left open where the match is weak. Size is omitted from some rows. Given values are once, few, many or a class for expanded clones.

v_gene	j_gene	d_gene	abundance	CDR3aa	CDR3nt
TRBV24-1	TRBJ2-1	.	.	CATSDLPGGPSSYNEQFF	TGTGCCACCAGTGATTTACCAGGAGGGCCGAGCTCCTACAATGAGCAGTTCTTC
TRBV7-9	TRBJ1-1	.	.	CASSLVGGGTEAFF	TGTGCCAGCAGCTTAGTTGGGGGAGGCACTGAAGCTTTCTTT
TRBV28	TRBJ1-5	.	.	CASSSPETNSNQPQHF	TGTGCCAGCAGTTCTCCCGAGACTAATAGCAATCAGCCCCAGCATTTT
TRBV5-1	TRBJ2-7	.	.	CASSLGAGLGSYEQYF	TGCGCCAGCAGCTTGGGGGCGGGACTGGGTTCCTACGAGCAGTACTTC
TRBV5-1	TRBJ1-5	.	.	CASSLGTAPGQPQHF	TGCGCCAGCAGCTTGGGGACAGCGCCCGGGCAGCCCCAGCATTTT
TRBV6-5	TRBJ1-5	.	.	CASRDTLNQPQHF	TGTGCCAGCAGGGACACTCTCAATCAGCCCCAGCATTTT
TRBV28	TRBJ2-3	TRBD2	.	CASSGRDYSLETDTQYF	TGTGCCAGCAGTGGCCGGGACTACTCCCTTGAGACAGATACGCAGTATTTT
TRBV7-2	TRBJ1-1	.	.	CASSTQATLNTEAFF	TGTGCCAGCAGCACACAGGCGACACTGAACACTGAAGCTTTCTTT
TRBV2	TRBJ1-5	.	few	CASSRQVEQPQHF	TGTGCCAGCAGTCGACAGGTGGAACAGCCCCAGCATTTT
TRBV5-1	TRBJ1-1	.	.	CASSLDTGNTEAFF	TGCGCCAGCAGCTTGGATACAGGGAACACTGAAGCTTTCTTT
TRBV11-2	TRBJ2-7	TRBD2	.	CASSVGEGEQYF	TGTGCCAGCAGCGTGGGGGAGGGCGAGCAGTACTTC
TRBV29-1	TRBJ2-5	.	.	CSGTRAAQETQYF	TGCAGCGGAACGCGGGCCGCCCAAGAGACCCAGTACTTC
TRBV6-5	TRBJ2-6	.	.	CASSRGSSGANVLTF	TGTGCCAGCAGCCGAGGAAGCTCTGGGGCCAACGTCCTGACTTTC
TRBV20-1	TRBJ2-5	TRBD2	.	CSASDPGGASPQETQYF	TGCAGTGCTAGTGACCCGGGGGGAGCGAGCCCCCAAGAGACCCAGTACTTC
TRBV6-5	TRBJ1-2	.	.	CASTQAGPGFYGYTF	TGTGCCAGCACCCAGGCGGGACCGGGATTTTATGGCTACACCTTC
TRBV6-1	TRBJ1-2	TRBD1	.	CASSEGDREKGYTF	TGTGCCAGCAGTGAAGGTGACAGGGAAAAGGGCTACACCTTC
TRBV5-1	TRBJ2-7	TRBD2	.	CASSSPGTSGSLREQYF	TGCGCCAGCAGCTCACCCGGGACTAGCGGGAGCCTACGCGAGCAGTACTTC
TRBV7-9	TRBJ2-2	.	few	CASTAGSDTGELFF	TGTGCCAGCACGGCAGGGTCGGACACCGGGGAGCTGTTTTTT
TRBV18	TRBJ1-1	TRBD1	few	CASSPGQGIPEAFF	TGTGCCAGCTCACCGGGACAGGGGATACCTGAAGCTTTCTTT
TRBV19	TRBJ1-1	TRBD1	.	CASSIVEGTEGDTEAFF	TGTGCCAGTAGTATAGTCGAGGGGACAGAAGGCGACACTGAAGCTTTCTTT
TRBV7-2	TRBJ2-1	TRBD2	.	CASSFIAGVSNEQFF	TGTGCCAGCAGTTTTATAGCGGGAGTTAGTAATGAGCAGTTCTTC
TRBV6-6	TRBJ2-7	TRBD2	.	CASSYPQTSGVYEQYF	TGTGCCAGCAGTTACCCTCAGACTAGCGGGGTCTACGAGCAGTACTTC
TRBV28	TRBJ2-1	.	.	CASSSIADNEQFF	TGTGCCAGCAGTTCGATAGCGGACAATGAGCAGTTCTTC
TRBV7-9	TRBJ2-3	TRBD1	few	CASLTGTGGEDTQYF	TGTGCCAGCCTAACCGGGACAGGGGGCGAGGATACGCAGTATTTT
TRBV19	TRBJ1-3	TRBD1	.	CASTGTGVANTIYF	TGTGCCAGTACGGGGACAGGGGTGGCAAACACCATATATTTT
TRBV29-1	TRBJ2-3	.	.	CSVELVAETDTQYF	TGCAGCGTTGAATTAGTAGCGGAAACAGATACGCAGTATTTT
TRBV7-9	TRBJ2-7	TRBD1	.	CASSLGNRGPYEQYF	TGTGCCAGCAGCTTAGGAAACAGGGGGCCCTACGAGCAGTACTTC
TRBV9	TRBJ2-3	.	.	CASSVDWVGGTDTQYF	TGTGCCAGCAGCGTAGATTGGGTAGGGGGCACAGATACGCAGTATTTT
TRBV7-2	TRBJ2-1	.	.	CASSYRSEVVEGFNGEQFF	TGTGCCAGCAGCTACCGTTCAGAGGTGGTGGAGGGTTTTAACGGTGAGCAGTTCTTC
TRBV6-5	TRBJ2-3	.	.	CASSSPFEGLADTQYF	TGTGCCAGCAGTTCCCCCTTTGAGGGTTTGGCAGATACGCAGTATTTT
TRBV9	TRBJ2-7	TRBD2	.	CASSVAGGGEQYF	TGTGCCAGCAGCGTAGCGGGGGGAGGCGAGCAGTACTTC
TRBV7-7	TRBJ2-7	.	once	CASSLDISYEQYF	TGTGCTAGCAGCTTAGACATTTCCTACGAGCAGTACTTC
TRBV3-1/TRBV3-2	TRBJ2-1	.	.	CASSPTRDSYNEQFF	TGTGCCAGCAGCCCTACACGGGACTCCTACAATGAGCAGTTCTTC
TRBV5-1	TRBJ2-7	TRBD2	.	CASSLGLSGLAGPSYF	TGCGCCAGCAGCTTGGGCCTCTCTGGACTAGCGGGGCCCTCGTACTTC
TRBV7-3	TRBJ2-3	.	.	CASSLNGGQDTQYF	TGTGCCAGCAGCTTAAACGGGGGGCAGGATACGCAGTATTTT
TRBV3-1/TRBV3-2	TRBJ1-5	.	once	CASSPSGGGGFRPQHF	TGTGCCAGCAGCCCCTCGGGAGGGGGGGGGTTTCGGCCCCAGCATTTT
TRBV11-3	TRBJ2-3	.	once	CASSTTVTDTQYF	TGTGCCAGCAGCACGACAGTTACAGATACGCAGTATTTT
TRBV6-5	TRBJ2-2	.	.	CASSYTDSTGELFF	TGTGCCAGCAGTTACACAGACAGCACCGGGGAGCTGTTTTTT
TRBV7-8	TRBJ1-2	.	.	CASSSTGPFGYTF	TGTGCCAGCAGCTCAACAGGGCCCTTTGGCTACACCTTC
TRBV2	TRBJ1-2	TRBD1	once	CASSTGTAYGYTF	TGTGCCAGCAGCACCGGGACAGCCTATGGCTACACCTTC
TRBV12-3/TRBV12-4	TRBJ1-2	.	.	CASGDTANYGYTF	TGTGCCAGCGGGGACACTGCAAACTATGGCTACACCTTC